This T cell receptor (beta chain) is drawn from a study of cytomegalovirus exposure and HLA in healthy donors. Findings of the study overall: In vitro confirmation showed three CMV-associated chains to be CMV antigen specific. Rare sequences made up most TCRs, while some public TCRs were found in many donors.

As for this clone: Its cognate antigen is unknown.

TCRdb keeps only in-frame clones here, not all; method: immunoSEQ multiplex PCR. The table has 150,000 or so clones, 75% to 90% seen once; the top ten hold over 8.5%. Unmatched junction bases numbered 4, after V lost 6 bases and J lost 3 bases. Germline assignment: CDR1 MDHEN and CDR2 SYDVKM. The CDR3 runs 13 residues. This TCR was recovered from a woman younger than 35 in good health and CMV-seropositive. Specimen: PBMCs. V gene TRBV28 combines with J gene TRBJ2-7; 8 bases line up with TRBD2. Here the CDR3 reads CASRPGTSYEQYF. The CDR3 nucleotides are TGTGCCAGCAGACCCGGGACTAGCTACGAGCAGTACTTC.